Shown below are 14 T cell receptor beta chains from a single sample sequenced in a study of cytomegalovirus exposure and HLA in healthy donors. It was with 60 Vbeta and 13 Jbeta primers that the PCR ran. Clones were read by immunoSEQ multiplex PCR, and TCRdb kept only the in-frame ones, dropping some. The sample consists of 200,000 or so clones, about four fifths of them appearing once. Material: PBMCs. The source is a woman in her 30s in good health and CMV-seropositive.

The chain recombines TRBV7-2 with TRBJ1-2; a possible D gene is TRBD1 (6 bases). V lost 1 base and J lost 4, with 13 bases in between. Germline V gene lookup returns CDR1 SGHTA and CDR2 FQGNSA. CDR3 length: 15 amino acids. CDR3 region: CASSLGPGTFYGYTF. The CDR3 coding sequence is TGTGCCAGCAGCTTAGGCCCCGGGACATTCTATGGCTACACCTTC.

This rearrangement joins TRBV10-1 to TRBJ2-3, with TRBD1 matching over 10 bases. CDR3 size: 15 residues. After removal of 3 bases from V and 6 bases from J, the junction contained 6 bases not matched to a gene. Germline CDR1 is WNHNN and CDR2 is SYGVQD (reference sequence). The CDR3, as DNA: TGCGCCAGCAGTGAAGCGACAGGGGGCATGGATACGCAGTATTTT. Protein product: CASSEATGGMDTQYF.

The table lists this clone with a few counts. This chain uses TRBV11-2 with TRBJ2-5; 7 nucleotides line up with TRBD1. The CDR3 extends over 14 amino acids. Germline V lookup: CDR1 SGHAT, CDR2 FQNNGV. Germline trimming cut 3 bases from V and 5 bases from J; bases unmatched to any gene: 6. The DNA of the CDR3 is TGTGCCAGCAGCTTCCGACAGGGTCAGGAGACCCAGTACTTC. It codes for CASSFRQGQETQYF.

The chain joins TRBV7-9 to TRBJ2-7; TRBD1 matches 7 bases. Germline CDR1 and CDR2: SEHNR and FQNEAQ (reference sequence). Trimming at V came to 5 bases and at J to 3 bases, leaving 7 bases not matched to a gene. The CDR3 covers 14 residues. CDR3 nucleotide sequence: TGTGCCAGCAGCCCGGGACAGAGGGTCTACGAGCAGTACTTC. Amino acids: CASSPGQRVYEQYF.

The chain carries TRBV29-1 and TRBJ1-2; 8 nucleotides align to TRBD1. J lost 7 bases, V lost 2 bases, and 9 bases had no gene match. CDR1 SQVTM and CDR2 ANQGSEA come from the germline V gene. The CDR3 length is 14 residues. The DNA for the CDR3 is TGCAGCGTTGAACCAACAGGGGGTTGGGGTGGCTACACCTTC. Protein: CSVEPTGGWGGYTF. The full variable domain, in which reference TRBV29-1 and TRBJ1-2 provide the parts outside the CDR3, is SAVISQKPSRDICQRGTSLTIQCQVDSQVTMMFWYRQQPGQSLTLIATANQGSEATYESGFVIDKFPISRPNLTFSTLTVSNMSPEDSSIYLCSVEPTGGWGGYTFGSGTRLTVV.

This clone was picked up a small number of times. V usage is TRBV5-1 and J usage is TRBJ1-4; D gene ambiguous. The ends were cut back, 0 bases at V and 7 bases at J, with 22 bases in the middle. Germline CDR1 SGHRS, CDR2 YFSETQ. The CDR3 consists of 18 residues. CDR3 loop: CASSLAGLFAARGEKLFF. The DNA for the CDR3 is TGCGCCAGCAGCTTGGCCGGGTTGTTCGCTGCCCGAGGTGAAAAACTGTTTTTT.

This chain joins TRBV6-5 and TRBJ1-2; TRBD1 matches at 7 bases. CDR1 MNHEY and CDR2 SVGAGI come from the germline V gene. CDR3 size: 14 residues. V trimming: 7 bases; J trimming: 5 bases; junction bases outside the gene matches: 10. The DNA of the CDR3 is TGTGCCAGCACCCAAACGGGACAGTATTATGGCTACACCTTC. It codes for CASTQTGQYYGYTF.

The chain carries TRBV5-6 and TRBJ1-5, with a possible D match to TRBD1 (6 bases). Germline CDR1 SGHDT, CDR2 YYEEEE. V was pared by 3 bases and J by 3 bases, with 10 bases between. The CDR3 is made up of 14 amino acids. CDR3 amino acids: CASSSGQYNQPQHF. In DNA, the CDR3 is TGTGCCAGCAGCTCAGGACAGTACAATCAGCCCCAGCATTTT.

This clone was observed a handful of times. This chain uses TRBV19 with TRBJ2-7; TRBD2 matches at 9 bases. The CDR3 runs to 14 residues. Germline V CDR1 and CDR2: LNHDA, SQIVND (reference sequence). With 6 bases clipped from V and 2 bases from J, the junction kept 5 bases outside the gene matches. The CDR3, as DNA: TGTGCCAGTAGCTTGACTAGCGGAGCCTACGAGCAGTACTTC. Translation: CASSLTSGAYEQYF.

This sequence joins TRBV2 and TRBJ2-7; D might be TRBD2 (6 bases). The length of the CDR3 is 11 residues. V shed 6 bases and J shed 6 bases, with 9 bases lying between them. Germline-derived CDR1 and CDR2 are SNHLY and FYNNEI. In nucleotides, the CDR3 is TGTGCCAGCAGCCCCGGGGGCGAGCAGTACTTC. Its protein is CASSPGGEQYF.

The chain couples TRBV27 to TRBJ2-2; 9 nucleotides agree with TRBD1. This CDR3 spans 16 amino acids. The ends lost 4 bases at V and 5 bases at J; junction bases unmatched: 8. The germline V gene has CDR1 MNHEY and CDR2 SMNVEV (reference sequence). The CDR3 protein is CASSSLDRGNTGELFF. The CDR3, as DNA: TGTGCCAGCAGTTCCTTGGACAGGGGAAATACCGGGGAGCTGTTTTTT.

J is TRBJ2-1 and V is TRBV6-6, with D tentatively TRBD2 (6 bases). The CDR3 is made up of 16 amino acids. V was clipped by 2 bases and J by 5 bases, with 16 bases between them. CDR1 MNHNY and CDR2 SVGAGI come from the germline V gene (reference sequence). This CDR3 is CASSYGPGGYHNEQFF. DNA of the CDR3: TGTGCCAGCAGTTACGGCCCCGGGGGTTACCACAATGAGCAGTTCTTC.

V usage is TRBV19 and J usage is TRBJ2-7; a weak D match, TRBD2 (6 bases). The germline V gene encodes CDR1 LNHDA and CDR2 SQIVND (reference sequence). CDR3 length: 16 residues. The V gene lost 4 bases and the J gene lost 5 bases, with 21 bases spanning the gap. CDR3 amino acids: CASSSQGGLKGNEQYF. For the CDR3, the DNA is TGTGCCAGTAGTAGCCAAGGAGGGCTCAAAGGGAACGAGCAGTACTTC.

The chain joins TRBV6-5 to TRBJ2-7; TRBD1 might be the D (5 bases). The CDR3 consists of 12 residues. In germline, CDR1 is MNHEY, CDR2 SVGAGI. Trimming removed 2 bases at V and 3 bases at J, with 5 bases between. The CDR3 loop reads CASSYRGYEQYF. In nucleotides, the CDR3 is TGTGCCAGCAGTTACAGGGGCTACGAGCAGTACTTC.